Presented here are 8 T cell receptor beta chains from one specimen sequenced in a study of OX40 agonist ivuxolimab in advanced cancers. Method: immunoSEQ multiplex PCR; TCRdb's copy keeps in-frame clones and lacks some. The sample holds tens of thousands of clones, about 80% seen once. Sequencing used CD4+ or CD8+ T cells sorted from blood, obtained in a trial of the OX40 agonist ivuxolimab. These receptors originate from an adult with an advanced solid tumor such as melanoma, head and neck, liver or kidney cancer.

The chain employs TRBV6-5 and TRBJ1-5; 8 bases fit TRBD1. Trimming removed 5 bases from V and 4 bases from J; junction bases left unmatched: 7. The CDR3 loop spans 15 amino acids. Germline loops: CDR1 MNHEY, CDR2 SVGAGI. CDR3 nucleotide sequence: TGTGCCAGCAGTCGACGATACAGGGGGAATCAGCCCCAGCATTTT. This sequence encodes CASSRRYRGNQPQHF.

The gene calls are TRBV5-1 and TRBJ2-5; 13 nucleotides match TRBD2. Germline V gives CDR1 SGHRS, CDR2 YFSETQ. Losses at the gene ends were 0 bases for V and 2 bases for J; bases not matched to a gene: 7. The CDR3 covers 18 residues. The CDR3 loop reads CASSLAGTSGNIQETQYF. The CDR3 DNA follows: TGCGCCAGCAGCTTGGCCGGGACTAGCGGGAATATACAAGAGACCCAGTACTTC.

The chain uses TRBV30 and TRBJ1-6; 7 nucleotides line up with TRBD1. V lost 2 bases and J lost 7; bases outside the gene matches: 8. CDR1 is GTSNPN and CDR2 is SVGIG in the germline V gene (reference sequence). The CDR3 consists of 15 residues. The CDR3 region has the DNA TGTGCCTGGAGTAAAACCGGGACAGCGAATTCACCCCTCCACTTT. Translating gives CAWSKTGTANSPLHF.

Only one count was recorded for this clone. This chain joins TRBV5-1 and TRBJ2-3; TRBD1 agrees at 7 bases. Germline CDR1 is SGHRS and CDR2 is YFSETQ. There are 16 residues in the CDR3. With 0 bases clipped from V and 1 base from J, the junction kept 5 bases outside the gene matches. The CDR3 loop reads CASSLAIQGGTDTQYF. CDR3 coding DNA: TGCGCCAGCAGCTTGGCCATCCAGGGGGGCACAGATACGCAGTATTTT.

The rearrangement joins TRBV30 to TRBJ1-1, with 8 bases identical to TRBD1. J lost 7 bases, V lost 4 bases, and 5 bases had no gene match. This CDR3 region has 12 residues. CDR1 and CDR2 (germline): GTSNPN, SVGIG (reference sequence). CDR3 protein: CAWNRGVGEAFF. The CDR3 DNA follows: TGTGCCTGGAACAGGGGGGTAGGTGAAGCTTTCTTT.

V and J are TRBV7-2 and TRBJ2-7, with 10 bases aligning to TRBD2. The CDR3 loop spans 18 amino acids. Trimming took 5 bases from V and 2 from J; bases not matched to a gene: 15. Per germline, CDR1 SGHTA and CDR2 FQGNSA. CDR3 sequence reads: CASSRERQRSGGAYEQYF. In DNA, the CDR3 is TGTGCCAGCAGCCGGGAAAGGCAGAGGAGCGGGGGGGCCTACGAGCAGTACTTC. Complete variable domain (other parts from reference TRBV7-2 and TRBJ2-7): GAGVSQSPSNKVTEKGKDVELRCDPISGHTALYWYRQSLGQGLEFLIYFQGNSAPDKSGLPSDRFSAERTGGSVSTLTIQRTQQEDSAVYLCASSRERQRSGGAYEQYFGPGTRLTVT.

CDR3 sequence: CASSQGFLAGDYEQYF. The DNA of the CDR3 is TGTGCCAGCAGCCAAGGGTTCCTAGCGGGAGATTACGAGCAGTACTTC. The chain recombines TRBV14 with TRBJ2-5; 10 bases fit TRBD2. With the DNA end fitting TRBJ2-7 better, the J assignment may be wrong. Germline CDR1 and CDR2: SGHDN and FVKESK. The CDR3 has 16 residues.

The CDR3 spells CASSQELRPTGLVAFF. The CDR3 nucleotides are TGCGCCAGCAGCCAAGAGCTTAGACCTACAGGGTTAGTGGCTTTCTTT. This sequence joins TRBV4-3 and TRBJ1-1; possibly TRBD1 for D (6 bases). V dropped 0 bases and J dropped 11 bases, with 22 bases sitting between them. Germline V gene data show CDR1 as LGHNA and CDR2 as YSLEER. The CDR3 is 16 residues long.